This T cell receptor beta chain comes out of a study of identical twins. V dropped 2 bases and J dropped 0 bases, with 8 bases sitting between them. The CDR3 runs to 14 residues. Germline V gives CDR1 SGHTA, CDR2 FQGNSA. TCRdb itself ran the 5' RACE reads through MiXCR, one entry per CDR3 protein. The sample has around 510,000 distinct CDR3 sequences; roughly an eighth are singletons. These data also formed part of another study, on yellow fever vaccine responses in identical twins.

This chain joins TRBV7-2 and TRBJ2-7; tentatively, D is TRBD2 (5 bases). Sequencing was performed on CD4+ T cells sorted from blood. The receptor was isolated from a woman under 30 in good health. The CDR3 sequence is CASSLRGLSYEQYF. CDR3 sequence (DNA): TGTGCCAGCAGCTTACGAGGGCTCTCCTACGAGCAGTACTTC.